This entry describes one T cell receptor beta chain. Its target is unknown. Trimming removed 4 bases from V and 4 bases from J, with 16 bases in between. CDR1 SGHVS and CDR2 FQNEAQ come from the germline V gene. The CDR3 is made up of 15 amino acids. TCRdb's table, derived via immunoSEQ multiplex PCR, lists solely in-frame clones and lacks some. The profile shows 90,000 to 130,000 clones, around 90% of them singletons. This entry is derived from a study of OX40 agonist ivuxolimab in advanced cancers. Study background: Across the patients, intravenous ivuxolimab was delivered every 2 weeks at 0.01 to 10 mg/kg. Participants, 75% to 85% male, averaged around 60 years of age, ranging from about 23 to 79.

Findings of the study overall: Undetermined was the antigen specificity of the expanded peripheral T cells. More expanded clones were seen, on average, in CD8+ T cells than in CD4+.

The chain recombines TRBV7-8 with TRBJ1-1; D is ambiguous. This TCR was sampled from an adult with an advanced solid tumor such as melanoma, head and neck, liver or kidney cancer. The starting material was CD4+ or CD8+ T cells sorted from blood, obtained in a trial of the OX40 agonist ivuxolimab. The DNA of the CDR3 is TGTGCCAGCAGCTCCGACTGGGGAAGCGGCACTGAAGCTTTCTTT. It is translated as CASSSDWGSGTEAFF.